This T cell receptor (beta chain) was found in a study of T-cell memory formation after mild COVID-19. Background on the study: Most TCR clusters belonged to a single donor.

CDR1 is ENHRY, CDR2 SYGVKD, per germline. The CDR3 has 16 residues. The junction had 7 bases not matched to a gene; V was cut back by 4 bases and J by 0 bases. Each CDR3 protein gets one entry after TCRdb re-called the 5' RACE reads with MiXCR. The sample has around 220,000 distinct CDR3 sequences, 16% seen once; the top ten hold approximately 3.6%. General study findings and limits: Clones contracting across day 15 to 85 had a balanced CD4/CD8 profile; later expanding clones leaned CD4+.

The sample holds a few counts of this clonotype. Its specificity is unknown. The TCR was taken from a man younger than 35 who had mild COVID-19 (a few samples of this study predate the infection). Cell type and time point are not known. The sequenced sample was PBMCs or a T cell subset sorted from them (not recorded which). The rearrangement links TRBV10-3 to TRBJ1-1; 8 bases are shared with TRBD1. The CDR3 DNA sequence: TGTGCCATCAGTGGAACCGGGACAGGTATGAACACTGAAGCTTTCTTT. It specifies CAISGTGTGMNTEAFF.